This T cell receptor (beta chain) comes out of a study of OX40 agonist ivuxolimab in advanced cancers. To note about this clone: Antigen: not known.

Autoimmune disease history or systemic immunosuppression barred patients. Clones were sequenced by immunoSEQ multiplex PCR, and TCRdb holds only the in-frame ones, with some missing. Among approximately 120,000 clones listed, roughly 90% were seen once. Trimming removed 4 bases from V and 9 bases from J; junction bases left unmatched: 10. Looked up from germline, CDR1 is SGHTA and CDR2 is FQGTGA. The CDR3 has 16 residues. Study findings and constraints: Also showing low normalized T-cell clonal expansion were some of the nonresponders.

The receptor's source is an adult with an advanced solid tumor such as melanoma, head and neck, liver or kidney cancer. The V gene is TRBV7-3, the J gene TRBJ2-1; 12 nucleotides align to TRBD2. The starting material was CD4+ or CD8+ T cells sorted from blood, obtained in a trial of the OX40 agonist ivuxolimab. The CDR3 region has the DNA TGTGCCAGCAGCTCCCGCGGGACTAGCGGGTGGGGTGAGCAGTTCTTC. Amino acids: CASSSRGTSGWGEQFF. Drawing the rest from reference TRBV7-3 and TRBJ2-1, the complete variable domain is GAGVSQTPSNKVTEKGKYVELRCDPISGHTALYWYRQSLGQGPEFLIYFQGTGAADDSGLPNDRFFAVRPEGSVSTLKIQRTERGDSAVYLCASSSRGTSGWGEQFFGPGTRLTVL.